This T cell receptor (beta chain) was retrieved from a study of CD8+ T cells in alopecia areata. This CDR3 contains 15 residues. Germline assignment: CDR1 SEHNR and CDR2 FQNEAQ (reference sequence). Trimming removed 5 bases from V and 4 bases from J, with 18 bases in between. With regard to this clone: The antigen remains unidentified.

It was cDNA, reverse transcribed from extracted RNA, that served as the sequencing template. TCRdb's table, derived via immunoSEQ multiplex PCR, lists solely in-frame clones and lacks some. The data show 87,000 or so clones, about 70% seen once. Treatment in this sample: oral pan-JAK inhibitor, 5-10 mg twice daily. Obtained from alopecia areata patients were lesional scalp punch biopsies along with peripheral blood. Findings of the study overall: Amid tofacitinib therapy, many expanded lesional clones stayed present in scalp and blood. Scalp clonality and expanded CD8+ clones among the top 100 were significantly decreased by tofacitinib. The study found higher clonality in lesional than normal scalp, especially in alopecia totalis/universalis.

The sequence was obtained from a human donor with alopecia areata. The chain joins TRBV7-9 to TRBJ2-7; D gene ambiguous. The sample in question was CD8+ T cells sorted from blood, obtained at approximately week 42, from a patient treated with tofacitinib. CDR3 sequence: CASSPASGPRYEQYF. CDR3 sequence (DNA): TGTGCCAGCAGCCCGGCGTCAGGACCTAGGTACGAGCAGTACTTC.